These 16 T cell receptor beta chains originate from one sample sequenced in a study of T-cell reconstitution after alpha-beta-depleted transplantation in children. Unique molecular identifiers were built into the TCRbeta library. TCRdb processed the PCR reads anew with MiXCR; each CDR3 protein has one entry. Altogether hundreds of thousands of distinct CDR3 sequences are present, roughly 15% being singletons, with the ten largest covering just under 30%. The source material was PBMCs, mostly from graft donor cells, sampled 360 days after TCRalphabeta/CD19-depleted stem cell transplant. The receptors shown here come from a boy younger than two who had a stem cell transplant for Wiskott-Aldrich syndrome, so the T cells may come from the graft donor.

This clonotype was counted ten times or more. The rearrangement joins TRBV12-3 or TRBV12-4 to TRBJ2-5; TRBD2 aligns across 15 bases. This CDR3 comprises 16 residues. Trimming at V came to 6 bases and at J to 2 bases, leaving 4 bases not matched to a gene. Written as DNA, the CDR3 is TGTGCCAGCAGCCCGGGACTAGCGGGGGGTCAAGAGACCCAGTACTTC. This encodes CASSPGLAGGQETQYF.

This clonotype showed up just once. V usage is TRBV7-2 and J usage is TRBJ1-2; 8 nucleotides match TRBD1. The CDR3 runs to 15 residues. Germline-derived CDR1 and CDR2 are SGHTA and FQGNSA. V shed 5 bases and J 2 bases; nucleotides not matched to a gene: 7. The chain's CDR3 is CASSGAGGLNYGYTF. CDR3 DNA sequence: TGTGCCAGCAGCGGCGCAGGGGGCCTCAACTATGGCTACACCTTC.

V and J are TRBV6-2 or TRBV6-3 and TRBJ2-5; D might be TRBD2 (5 bases). The CDR3 totals 15 residues. V lost 2 bases and J 0 bases, leaving 10 bases between the germline ends. The germline V gene encodes CDR1 MNHEY and CDR2 SVGEGT. The CDR3 is CASSYTSSNQETQYF. DNA for the CDR3: TGTGCCAGCAGTTACACATCTAGCAACCAAGAGACCCAGTACTTC.

This clonotype occurred a few times. CDR3 region: CATSGPRAQETQYF. The CDR3 coding sequence is TGTGCCACCAGTGGGCCTAGGGCCCAAGAGACCCAGTACTTC. The chain uses TRBV24-1 and TRBJ2-5; D is ambiguous. Trimming removed 5 bases from V and 1 base from J, with 10 bases in between. This CDR3 has 14 amino acids. CDR1 is KGHDR, CDR2 SFDVKD, per germline.

This clonotype was detected only a few times. The chain couples TRBV5-1 to TRBJ2-3, with TRBD2 matching over 15 bases. The CDR3 contains 18 residues. J lost 0 bases, V lost 4 bases, and 6 bases had no gene match. In germline, CDR1 is SGHRS, CDR2 YFSETQ. The CDR3 DNA follows: TGCGCCAGCAGCCTGGGGACTAGCGGGGGGCCTAGCACAGATACGCAGTATTTT. Encoded protein: CASSLGTSGGPSTDTQYF.

Only a few counts were recorded for this clonotype. V usage is TRBV20-1 and J usage is TRBJ2-7; a possible D gene is TRBD2 (5 bases). The CDR3 totals 13 residues. The V end was cut by 4 bases, the J end by 3 bases, with 13 bases between. Germline lookup yields CDR1 DFQATT and CDR2 SNEGSKA (reference sequence). In DNA, the CDR3 is TGCAGTGCTAAGAGGGAGCCGGACTACGAGCAGTACTTC. Protein product: CSAKREPDYEQYF.

The chain employs TRBV12-3 or TRBV12-4 and TRBJ1-2; D unresolved. The CDR3 is 13 amino acids. The ends were cut back, 6 bases at V and 8 bases at J, with 16 bases in the middle. CDR3 sequence reads: CASSLPQLEGYTF. CDR3 sequence (DNA): TGTGCCAGCAGCCTGCCCCAGCTAGAGGGCTACACCTTC.

This chain connects TRBV19 to TRBJ1-5; D call uncertain. CDR1 and CDR2 (germline): LNHDA, SQIVND (reference sequence). This CDR3 is built from 13 residues. Trimming pared 5 bases from V and 5 bases from J, leaving 10 bases between. CDR3 bases: TGTGCCAGTAGTGTCCGGCGCGATCAGCCCCAGCATTTT. Translating it yields CASSVRRDQPQHF. Looking up the rest from reference TRBV19 and TRBJ1-5 gives the full variable domain: DGGITQSPKYLFRKEGQNVTLSCEQNLNHDAMYWYRQDPGQGLRLIYYSQIVNDFQKGDIAEGYSVSREKKESFPLTVTSAQKNPTAFYLCASSVRRDQPQHFGDGTRLSIL.

V is TRBV3-1 and J is TRBJ1-1, with 8 bases matching TRBD1. This CDR3 comprises 14 residues. V gave up 3 bases and J gave up 0 bases; unmatched junction bases: 0. The germline V gene has CDR1 LGHDT and CDR2 YNNKEL (reference sequence). The DNA for the CDR3 is TGTGCCAGCAGCCAGACAGGGGTGAACACTGAAGCTTTCTTT. Protein sequence: CASSQTGVNTEAFF. The full variable domain, with the rest looked up from reference TRBV3-1 and TRBJ1-1, is DTAVSQTPKYLVTQMGNDKSIKCEQNLGHDTMYWYKQDSKKFLKIMFSYNNKELIINETVPNRFSPKSPDKAHLNLHINSLELGDSAVYFCASSQTGVNTEAFFGQGTRLTVV.

V and J are TRBV24-1 and TRBJ2-5; TRBD2 aligns across 11 bases. Germline CDR1 and CDR2: KGHDR and SFDVKD. The CDR3 contains 16 residues. V lost 6 bases, J lost 2 bases, and 7 bases stayed unmatched. CDR3 sequence reads: CATSLGTSGRQETQYF. The CDR3 nucleotides read TGTGCCACCAGTTTGGGTACTAGCGGGAGACAAGAGACCCAGTACTTC.

The chain is built from TRBV12-3 or TRBV12-4 and TRBJ1-6; 10 positions match TRBD1. J gave up 13 bases and V 1 base, and 7 bases lay outside the gene matches. CDR3 length: 15 amino acids. As DNA, the CDR3 is TGTGCCAGCAGTTTAGGAAGACAGGGGGCCGACCCCCTCCACTTT. The encoded protein is CASSLGRQGADPLHF.

The chain recombines TRBV24-1 with TRBJ1-2; D unclear. This CDR3 is 12 amino acids long. Germline V gene lookup returns CDR1 KGHDR and CDR2 SFDVKD. Trimming shortened V by 3 bases and J by 5 bases, and 6 bases separated the two germline ends. The chain's CDR3 is CATSDPGYGYTF. Here the CDR3 DNA reads TGTGCCACCAGTGATCCGGGGTATGGCTACACCTTC.

This clonotype has a count of ten or more. The chain carries TRBV2 and TRBJ2-7; no clear D gene. The CDR3 runs 14 residues. V dropped 6 bases and J dropped 3 bases, with 15 bases sitting between them. CDR1 and CDR2 from the germline V gene are SNHLY and FYNNEI. CDR3 coding DNA: TGTGCCAGCAGAAGACATATCTCGGGCTACGAGCAGTACTTC. This translates into CASRRHISGYEQYF.

CDR3 in DNA: TGTGCCATCAGTTTTATGAAACTTCTTAGCGAGGGAGGGAATGAGCAGTTCTTC. Protein sequence: CAISFMKLLSEGGNEQFF. V is TRBV10-3 and J is TRBJ2-1, with 7 bases matching TRBD2. Germline V CDR1 and CDR2: ENHRY, SYGVKD. The CDR3 runs 18 residues. V gave up 5 bases and J gave up 7 bases; unmatched junction bases: 20.

CDR3 sequence (DNA): TGCAGTGCTACCTCCGTGGAGCGGTTTAGCGAGCAGTACTTC. The encoded protein is CSATSVERFSEQYF. The rearrangement links TRBV20-1 to TRBJ2-7, with TRBD2 as a possible D gene (5 bases). This CDR3 region has 14 residues. Looked up from germline, CDR1 is DFQATT and CDR2 is SNEGSKA (reference sequence). Trimming removed 4 bases from V and 6 bases from J, with 19 bases in between.

This chain links TRBV7-8 with TRBJ1-1; the D gene is possibly TRBD1 (5 bases). Germline-derived CDR1 and CDR2 are SGHVS and FQNEAQ. The CDR3 runs 16 residues. V was clipped by 3 bases and J by 0 bases, with 14 bases between them. The DNA of the CDR3 is TGTGCCAGCAGCTTGTGGAAAGGGGTTATGAACACTGAAGCTTTCTTT. Amino acids: CASSLWKGVMNTEAFF.